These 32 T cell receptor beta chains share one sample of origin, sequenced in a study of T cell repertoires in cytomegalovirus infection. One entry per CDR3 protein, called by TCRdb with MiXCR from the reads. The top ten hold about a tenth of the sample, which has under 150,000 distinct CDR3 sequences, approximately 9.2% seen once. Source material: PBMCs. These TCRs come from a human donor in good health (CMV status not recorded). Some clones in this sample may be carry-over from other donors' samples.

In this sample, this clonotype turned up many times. Here the CDR3 reads CASSLGYSTEAFF. CDR3 sequence (DNA): TGTGCCAGCAGCTTAGGGTATAGCACTGAAGCTTTCTTT. The genes are TRBV7-2 and TRBJ1-1; D is uncertain. The CDR3 is 13 amino acids. The V end lost 1 base, the J end lost 4 bases, and 7 bases lay between the germline ends. The germline V gene encodes CDR1 SGHTA and CDR2 FQGNSA.

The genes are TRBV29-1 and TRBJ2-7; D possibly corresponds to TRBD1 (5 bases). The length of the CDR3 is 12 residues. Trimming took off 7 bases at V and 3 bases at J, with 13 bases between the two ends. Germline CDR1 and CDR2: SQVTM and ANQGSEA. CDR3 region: CSATTTGYEQYF. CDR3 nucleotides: TGCAGCGCCACTACCACAGGCTACGAGCAGTACTTC.

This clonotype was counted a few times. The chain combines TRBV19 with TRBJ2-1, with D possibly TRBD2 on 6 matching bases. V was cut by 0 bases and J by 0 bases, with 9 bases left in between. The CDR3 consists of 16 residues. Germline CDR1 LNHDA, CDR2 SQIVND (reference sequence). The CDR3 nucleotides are TGTGCCAGTAGTATAGACGGGAGCCCCTCCTACAATGAGCAGTTCTTC. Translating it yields CASSIDGSPSYNEQFF. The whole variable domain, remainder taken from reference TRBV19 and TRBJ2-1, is DGGITQSPKYLFRKEGQNVTLSCEQNLNHDAMYWYRQDPGQGLRLIYYSQIVNDFQKGDIAEGYSVSREKKESFPLTVTSAQKNPTAFYLCASSIDGSPSYNEQFFGPGTRLTVL.

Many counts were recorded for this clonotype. For the CDR3, the DNA is TGTGCCAGCAGCTTAATCGGCACCCTAGGGGTCACTGAAGCTTTCTTT. Translation: CASSLIGTLGVTEAFF. The chain links TRBV7-2 to TRBJ1-1, with D possibly matching TRBD1 (5 bases). In germline, CDR1 is SGHTA, CDR2 FQGNSA. V dropped 2 bases and J dropped 4 bases, with 17 bases sitting between them. The CDR3 contains 16 residues. The full variable domain, rest sourced from reference TRBV7-2 and TRBJ1-1, is GAGVSQSPSNKVTEKGKDVELRCDPISGHTALYWYRQSLGQGLEFLIYFQGNSAPDKSGLPSDRFSAERTGGSVSTLTIQRTQQEDSAVYLCASSLIGTLGVTEAFFGQGTRLTVV.

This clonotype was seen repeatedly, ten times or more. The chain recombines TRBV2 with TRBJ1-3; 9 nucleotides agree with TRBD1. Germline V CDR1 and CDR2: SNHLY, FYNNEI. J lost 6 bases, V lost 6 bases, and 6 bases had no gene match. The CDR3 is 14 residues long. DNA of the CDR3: TGTGCCAGCAGGGGGACAGGGTTGGCAAACACCATATATTTT. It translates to CASRGTGLANTIYF.

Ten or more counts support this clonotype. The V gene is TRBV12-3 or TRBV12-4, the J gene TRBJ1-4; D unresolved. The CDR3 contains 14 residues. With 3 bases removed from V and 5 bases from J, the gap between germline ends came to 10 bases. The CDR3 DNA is TGTGCCAGCAGTTTGGTTGGATTGAATGAAAAACTGTTTTTT. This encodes CASSLVGLNEKLFF.

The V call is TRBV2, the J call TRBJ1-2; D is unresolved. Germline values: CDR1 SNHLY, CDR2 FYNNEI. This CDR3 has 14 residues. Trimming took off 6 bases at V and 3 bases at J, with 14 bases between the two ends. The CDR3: CASRGLLSDYGYTF. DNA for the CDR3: TGTGCCAGCAGGGGGTTACTCTCCGACTATGGCTACACCTTC.

DNA for the CDR3: TGCGCCAGCAGCAAACGGGACTTCTCCTACGAGCAGTACTTC. It yields the protein CASSKRDFSYEQYF. This chain joins TRBV5-1 and TRBJ2-7, with a possible D match to TRBD2 (6 bases). The CDR3 contains 14 residues. V lost 4 bases and J 0 bases, leaving 11 bases between the germline ends. Germline V gene data show CDR1 as SGHRS and CDR2 as YFSETQ.

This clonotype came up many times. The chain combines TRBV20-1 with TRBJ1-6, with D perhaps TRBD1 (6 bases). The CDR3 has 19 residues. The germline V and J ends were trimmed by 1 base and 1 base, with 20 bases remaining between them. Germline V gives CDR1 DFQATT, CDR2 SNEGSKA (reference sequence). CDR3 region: CSARAGTLGPRSYNSPLHF. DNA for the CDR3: TGCAGTGCTAGAGCCGGGACACTTGGCCCGAGGTCCTATAATTCACCCCTCCACTTT.

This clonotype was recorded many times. The CDR3 nucleotides are TGCAGTGCTAGTCGGCAGTCCTACGAGCAGTACTTC. Protein sequence: CSASRQSYEQYF. This chain joins TRBV20-1 and TRBJ2-7; D not certain. The length of the CDR3 is 12 residues. Germline assignment: CDR1 DFQATT and CDR2 SNEGSKA (reference sequence). V shed 3 bases and J shed 1 base, with 7 bases lying between them.

The CDR3 DNA is TGTGCCAGCAGCCAAGGGGGACAGCGTACTGAAGCTTTCTTT. Its protein product is CASSQGGQRTEAFF. The V gene is TRBV14, the J gene TRBJ1-1; TRBD1 aligns across 7 bases. Germline CDR1 and CDR2: SGHDN and FVKESK. After removal of 1 base from V and 5 bases from J, the junction contained 4 bases not matched to a gene. The CDR3 sequence is 14 residues long.

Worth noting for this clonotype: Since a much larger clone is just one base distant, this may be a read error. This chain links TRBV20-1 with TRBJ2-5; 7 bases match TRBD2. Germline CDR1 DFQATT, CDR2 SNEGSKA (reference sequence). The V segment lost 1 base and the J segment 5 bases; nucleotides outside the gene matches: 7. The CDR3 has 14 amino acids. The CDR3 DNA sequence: TGCAGTGCTAGAGTAGTGGGAGGGAGTGAGACCCAGTACTTC. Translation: CSARVVGGSETQYF.

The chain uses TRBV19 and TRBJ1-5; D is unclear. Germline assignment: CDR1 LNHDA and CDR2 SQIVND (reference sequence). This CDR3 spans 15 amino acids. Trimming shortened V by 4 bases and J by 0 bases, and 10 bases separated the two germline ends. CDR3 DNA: TGTGCCAGTAGTACCGGGTTAAATAGCAATCAGCCCCAGCATTTT. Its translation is CASSTGLNSNQPQHF.

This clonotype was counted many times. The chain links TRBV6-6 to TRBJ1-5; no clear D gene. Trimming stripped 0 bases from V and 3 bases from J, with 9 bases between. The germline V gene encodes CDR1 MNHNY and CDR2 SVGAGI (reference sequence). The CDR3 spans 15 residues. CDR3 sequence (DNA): TGTGCCAGCAGTTACTCGGCAGGCACCAATCAGCCCCAGCATTTT. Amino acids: CASSYSAGTNQPQHF.

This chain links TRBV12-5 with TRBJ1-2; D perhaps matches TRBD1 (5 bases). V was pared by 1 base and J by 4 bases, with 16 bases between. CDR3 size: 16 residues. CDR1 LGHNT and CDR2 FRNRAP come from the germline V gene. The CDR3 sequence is CASGLGQSVTTYGYTF. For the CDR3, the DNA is TGTGCTAGTGGTTTGGGACAGTCAGTAACCACCTATGGCTACACCTTC.

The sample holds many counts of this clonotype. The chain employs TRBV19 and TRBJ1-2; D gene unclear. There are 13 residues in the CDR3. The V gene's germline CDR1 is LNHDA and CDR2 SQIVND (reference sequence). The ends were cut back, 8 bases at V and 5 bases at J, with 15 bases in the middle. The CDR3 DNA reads TGTGCCAGTCATCAGGCTGGGGAATATGGCTACACCTTC. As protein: CASHQAGEYGYTF.

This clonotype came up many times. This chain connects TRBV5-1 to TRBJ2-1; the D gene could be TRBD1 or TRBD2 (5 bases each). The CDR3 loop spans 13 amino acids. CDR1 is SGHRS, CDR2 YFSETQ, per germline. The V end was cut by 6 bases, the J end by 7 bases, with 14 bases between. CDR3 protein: CASTFLGENEQFF. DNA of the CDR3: TGCGCCAGCACCTTTTTGGGGGAAAATGAGCAGTTCTTC.

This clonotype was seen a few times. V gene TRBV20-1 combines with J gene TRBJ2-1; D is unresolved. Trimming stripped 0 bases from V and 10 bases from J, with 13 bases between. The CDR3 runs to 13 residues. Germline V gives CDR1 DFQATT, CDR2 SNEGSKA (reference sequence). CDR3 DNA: TGCAGTGCTAGAGATCCGAAGCGAAAAGAGCAGTTCTTC. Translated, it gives CSARDPKRKEQFF.

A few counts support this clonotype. DNA for the CDR3: TGTGCCAGCAGCTGGGTCGGTAGCTCCTACAATGAGCAGTTCTTC. As protein: CASSWVGSSYNEQFF. The genes are TRBV6-5 and TRBJ2-1, with unresolved D. Germline CDR1 reads MNHEY; CDR2 reads SVGAGI. The CDR3 totals 15 residues. The V end lost 6 bases, the J end lost 0 bases, and 12 bases lay between the germline ends.

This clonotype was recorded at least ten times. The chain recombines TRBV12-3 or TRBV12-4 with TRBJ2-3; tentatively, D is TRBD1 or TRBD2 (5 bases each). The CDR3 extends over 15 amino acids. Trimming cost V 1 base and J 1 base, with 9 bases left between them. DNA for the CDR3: TGTGCCAGCAGTTTAGGGGGGTGGGGCACAGATACGCAGTATTTT. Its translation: CASSLGGWGTDTQYF.

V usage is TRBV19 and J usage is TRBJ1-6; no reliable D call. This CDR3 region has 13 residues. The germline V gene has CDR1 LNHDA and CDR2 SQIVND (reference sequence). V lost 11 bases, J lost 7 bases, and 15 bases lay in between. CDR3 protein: CAGEGSRNSPLHF. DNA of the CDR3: TGTGCCGGTGAGGGAAGTCGGAATTCACCCCTCCACTTT.

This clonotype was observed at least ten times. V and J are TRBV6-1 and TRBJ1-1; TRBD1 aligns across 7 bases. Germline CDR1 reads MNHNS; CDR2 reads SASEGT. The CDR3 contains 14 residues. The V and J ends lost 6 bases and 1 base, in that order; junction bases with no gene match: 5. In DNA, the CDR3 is TGTGCCAGCAGAACAGGGGAAGGGAACACTGAAGCTTTCTTT. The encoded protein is CASRTGEGNTEAFF.

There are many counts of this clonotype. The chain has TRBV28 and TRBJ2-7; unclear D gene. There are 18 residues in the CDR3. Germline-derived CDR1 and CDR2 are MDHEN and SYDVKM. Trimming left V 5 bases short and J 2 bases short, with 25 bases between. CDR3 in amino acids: CASSHAKASGPIPYEQYF. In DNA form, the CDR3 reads TGTGCCAGCAGTCACGCCAAGGCCAGTGGCCCAATCCCCTACGAGCAGTACTTC. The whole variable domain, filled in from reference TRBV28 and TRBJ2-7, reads DVKVTQSSRYLVKRTGEKVFLECVQDMDHENMFWYRQDPGLGLRLIYFSYDVKMKEKGDIPEGYSVSREKKERFSLILESASTNQTSMYLCASSHAKASGPIPYEQYFGPGTRLTVT.

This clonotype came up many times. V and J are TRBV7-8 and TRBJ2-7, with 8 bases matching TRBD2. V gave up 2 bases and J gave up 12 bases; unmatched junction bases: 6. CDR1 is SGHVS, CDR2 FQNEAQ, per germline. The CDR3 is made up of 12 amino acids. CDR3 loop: CASSLPGGIPYF. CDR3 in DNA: TGTGCCAGCAGCTTACCGGGGGGGATCCCGTACTTC.

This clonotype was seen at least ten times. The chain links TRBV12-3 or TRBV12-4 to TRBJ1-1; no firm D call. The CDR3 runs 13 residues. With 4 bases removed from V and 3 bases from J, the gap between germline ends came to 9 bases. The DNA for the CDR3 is TGTGCCAGCAGTTCCCAGAGTTACACTGAAGCTTTCTTT. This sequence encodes CASSSQSYTEAFF.

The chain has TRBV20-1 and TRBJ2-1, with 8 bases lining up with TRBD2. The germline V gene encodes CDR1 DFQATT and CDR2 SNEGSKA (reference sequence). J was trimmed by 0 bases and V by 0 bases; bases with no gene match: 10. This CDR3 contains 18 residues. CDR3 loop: CSARDHGGANNSYNEQFF. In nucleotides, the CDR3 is TGCAGTGCTAGAGATCACGGGGGGGCAAATAACTCCTACAATGAGCAGTTCTTC.

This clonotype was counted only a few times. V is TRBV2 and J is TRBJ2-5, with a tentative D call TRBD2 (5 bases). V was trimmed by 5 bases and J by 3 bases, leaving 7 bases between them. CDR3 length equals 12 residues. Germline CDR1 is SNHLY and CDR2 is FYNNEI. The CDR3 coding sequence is TGTGCCAGCAGTCCCGGGGAAGAGACCCAGTACTTC. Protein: CASSPGEETQYF.

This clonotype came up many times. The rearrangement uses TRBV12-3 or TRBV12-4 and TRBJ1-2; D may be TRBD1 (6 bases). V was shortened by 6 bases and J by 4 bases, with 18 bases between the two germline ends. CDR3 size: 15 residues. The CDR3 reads CASRKMGADFYGYTF. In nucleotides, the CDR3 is TGTGCCAGCAGAAAGATGGGGGCGGATTTCTATGGCTACACCTTC.

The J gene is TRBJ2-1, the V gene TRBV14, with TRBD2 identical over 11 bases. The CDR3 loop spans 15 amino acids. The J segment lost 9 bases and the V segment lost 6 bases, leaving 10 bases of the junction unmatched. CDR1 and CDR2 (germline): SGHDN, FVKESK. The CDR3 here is CASSQASGGTGEQFF. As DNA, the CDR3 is TGTGCCAGCAGTCAGGCTAGCGGGGGGACCGGTGAGCAGTTCTTC.

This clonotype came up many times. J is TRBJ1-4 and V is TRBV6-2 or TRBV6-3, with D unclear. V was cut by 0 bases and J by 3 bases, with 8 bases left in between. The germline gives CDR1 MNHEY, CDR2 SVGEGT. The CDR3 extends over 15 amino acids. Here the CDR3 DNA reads TGTGCCAGCAGTTACTCAAGAGGGCCTAATGAAAAACTGTTTTTT. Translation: CASSYSRGPNEKLFF.

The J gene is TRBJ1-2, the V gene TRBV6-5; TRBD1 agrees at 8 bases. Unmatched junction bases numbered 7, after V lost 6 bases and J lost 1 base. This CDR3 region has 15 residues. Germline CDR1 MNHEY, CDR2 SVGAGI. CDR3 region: CASRTGQGFNYGYTF. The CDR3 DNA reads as TGTGCCAGCAGAACCGGACAGGGATTTAACTATGGCTACACCTTC.

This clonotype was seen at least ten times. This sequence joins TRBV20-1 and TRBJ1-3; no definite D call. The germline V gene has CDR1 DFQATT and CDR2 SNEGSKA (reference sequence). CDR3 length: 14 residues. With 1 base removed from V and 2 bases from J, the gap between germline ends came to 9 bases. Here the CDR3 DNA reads TGCAGTGCTAGAGTTCCAGGTGCTGGAAACACCATATATTTT. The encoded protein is CSARVPGAGNTIYF.